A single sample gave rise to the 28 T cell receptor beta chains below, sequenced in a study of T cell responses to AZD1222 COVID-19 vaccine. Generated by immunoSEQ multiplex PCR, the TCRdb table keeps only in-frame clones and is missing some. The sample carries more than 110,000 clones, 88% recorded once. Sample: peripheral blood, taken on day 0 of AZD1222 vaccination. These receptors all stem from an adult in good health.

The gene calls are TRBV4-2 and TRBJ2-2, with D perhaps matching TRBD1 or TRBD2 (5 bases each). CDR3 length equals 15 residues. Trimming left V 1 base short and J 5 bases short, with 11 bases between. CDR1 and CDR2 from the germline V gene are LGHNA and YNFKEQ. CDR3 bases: TGTGCCAGCAGCCAAGGAGGGGTGAAGACCGGGGAGCTGTTTTTT. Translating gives CASSQGGVKTGELFF.

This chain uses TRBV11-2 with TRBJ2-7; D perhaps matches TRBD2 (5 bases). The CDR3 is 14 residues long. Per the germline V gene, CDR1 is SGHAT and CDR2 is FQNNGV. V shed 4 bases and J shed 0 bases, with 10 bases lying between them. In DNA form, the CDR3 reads TGTGCCAGCAGCTACAGCGGAAGCTCCTACGAGCAGTACTTC. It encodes CASSYSGSSYEQYF.

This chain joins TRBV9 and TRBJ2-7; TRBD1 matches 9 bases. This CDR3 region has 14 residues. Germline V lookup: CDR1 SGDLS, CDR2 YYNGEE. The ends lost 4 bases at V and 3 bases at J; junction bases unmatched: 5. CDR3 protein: CASSLSGQGYEQYF. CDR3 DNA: TGTGCCAGCAGCCTCTCGGGACAGGGCTACGAGCAGTACTTC.

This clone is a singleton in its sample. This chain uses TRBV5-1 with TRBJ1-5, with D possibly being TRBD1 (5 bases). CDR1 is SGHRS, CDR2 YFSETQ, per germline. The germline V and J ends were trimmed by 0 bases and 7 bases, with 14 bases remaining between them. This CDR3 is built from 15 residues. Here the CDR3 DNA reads TGCGCCAGCAGCTTGGAAGGCAGGGTAATGCAGCCCCAGCATTTT. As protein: CASSLEGRVMQPQHF.

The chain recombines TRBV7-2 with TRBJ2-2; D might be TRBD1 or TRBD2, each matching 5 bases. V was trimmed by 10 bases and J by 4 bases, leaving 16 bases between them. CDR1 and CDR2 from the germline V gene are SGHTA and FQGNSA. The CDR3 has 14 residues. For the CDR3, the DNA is TGTGCCACGGATGGGGGAGTAGTCACCGGGGAGCTGTTTTTT. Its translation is CATDGGVVTGELFF.

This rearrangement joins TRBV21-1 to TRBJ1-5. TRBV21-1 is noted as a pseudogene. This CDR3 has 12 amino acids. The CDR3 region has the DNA TGTGCCAGCTGCATAGAAAATCAGCCCCAGCATTTT. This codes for CASCIENQPQHF.

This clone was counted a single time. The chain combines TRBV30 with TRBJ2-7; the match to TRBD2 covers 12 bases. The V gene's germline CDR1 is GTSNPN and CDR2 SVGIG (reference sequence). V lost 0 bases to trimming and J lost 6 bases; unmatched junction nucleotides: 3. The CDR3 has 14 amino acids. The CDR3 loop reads CAWSVMTSGSEQYF. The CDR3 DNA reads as TGTGCCTGGAGTGTAATGACTAGCGGGAGCGAGCAGTACTTC.

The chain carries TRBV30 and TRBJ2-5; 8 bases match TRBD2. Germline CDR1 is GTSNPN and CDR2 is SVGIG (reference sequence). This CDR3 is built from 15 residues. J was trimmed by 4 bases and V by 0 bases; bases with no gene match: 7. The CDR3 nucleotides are TGTGCCTGGAGTGTAGCTCTGAGCGGGGGAGAGACCCAGTACTTC. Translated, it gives CAWSVALSGGETQYF.

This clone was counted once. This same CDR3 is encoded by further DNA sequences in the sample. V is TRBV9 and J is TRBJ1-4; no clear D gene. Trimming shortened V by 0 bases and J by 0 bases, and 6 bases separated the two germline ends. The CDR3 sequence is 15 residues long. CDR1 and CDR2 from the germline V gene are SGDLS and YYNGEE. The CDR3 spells CASSVGPATNEKLFF. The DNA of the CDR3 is TGTGCCAGCAGCGTAGGTCCGGCAACTAATGAAAAACTGTTTTTT.

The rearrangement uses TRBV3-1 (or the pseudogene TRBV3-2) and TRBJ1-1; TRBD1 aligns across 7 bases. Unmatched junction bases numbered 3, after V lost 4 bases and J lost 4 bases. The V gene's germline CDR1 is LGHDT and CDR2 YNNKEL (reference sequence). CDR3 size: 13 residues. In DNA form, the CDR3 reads TGTGCCAGCAGCCGTAGGACAGGCACTGAAGCTTTCTTT. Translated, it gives CASSRRTGTEAFF.

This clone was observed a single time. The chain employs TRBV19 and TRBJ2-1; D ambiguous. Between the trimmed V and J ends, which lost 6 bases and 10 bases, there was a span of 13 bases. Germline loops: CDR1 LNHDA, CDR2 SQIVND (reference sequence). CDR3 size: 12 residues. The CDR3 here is CASRSPRREQFF. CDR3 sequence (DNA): TGTGCCAGTAGATCCCCCCGACGAGAGCAGTTCTTC.

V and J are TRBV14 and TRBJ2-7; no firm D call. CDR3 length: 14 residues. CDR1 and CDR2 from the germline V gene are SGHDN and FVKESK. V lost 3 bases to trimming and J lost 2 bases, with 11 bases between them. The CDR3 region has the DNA TGTGCCAGCAGCCACCGTATACACCCCTACGAGCAGTACTTC. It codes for CASSHRIHPYEQYF.

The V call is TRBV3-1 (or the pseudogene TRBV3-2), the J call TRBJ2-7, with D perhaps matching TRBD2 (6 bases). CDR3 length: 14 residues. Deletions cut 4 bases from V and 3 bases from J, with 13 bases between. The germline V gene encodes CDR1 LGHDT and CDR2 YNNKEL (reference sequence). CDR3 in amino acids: CASSLGAGNYEQYF. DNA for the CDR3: TGTGCCAGCAGCCTCGGCGCGGGAAACTACGAGCAGTACTTC.

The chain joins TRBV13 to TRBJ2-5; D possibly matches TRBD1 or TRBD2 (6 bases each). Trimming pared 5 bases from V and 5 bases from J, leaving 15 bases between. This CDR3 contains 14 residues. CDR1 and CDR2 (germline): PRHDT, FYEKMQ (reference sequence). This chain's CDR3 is CASSPGQRVETQYF. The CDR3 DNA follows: TGTGCCAGCAGCCCCGGACAGCGGGTCGAGACCCAGTACTTC.

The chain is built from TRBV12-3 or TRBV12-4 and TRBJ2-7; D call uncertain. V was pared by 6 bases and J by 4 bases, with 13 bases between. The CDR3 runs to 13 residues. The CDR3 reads CASSGSRAYEQYF. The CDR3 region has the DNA TGTGCCAGCAGCGGGTCGCGAGCTTACGAGCAGTACTTC.

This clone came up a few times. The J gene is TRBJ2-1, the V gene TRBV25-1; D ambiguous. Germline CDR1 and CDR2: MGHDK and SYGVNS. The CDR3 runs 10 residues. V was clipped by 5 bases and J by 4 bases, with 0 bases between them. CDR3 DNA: TGTGCCAGCAGTTACAATGAGCAGTTCTTC. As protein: CASSYNEQFF.

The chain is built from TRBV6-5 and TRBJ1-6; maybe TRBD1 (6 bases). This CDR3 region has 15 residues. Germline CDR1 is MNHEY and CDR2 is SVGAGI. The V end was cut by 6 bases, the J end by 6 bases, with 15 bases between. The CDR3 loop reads CASSYLQGVNSPLHF. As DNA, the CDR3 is TGTGCCAGCAGCTATCTACAGGGAGTTAATTCACCCCTCCACTTT.

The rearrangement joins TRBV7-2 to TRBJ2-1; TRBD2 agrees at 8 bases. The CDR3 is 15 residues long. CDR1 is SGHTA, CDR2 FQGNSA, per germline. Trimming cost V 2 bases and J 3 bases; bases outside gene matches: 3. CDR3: CASSLSGGYYNEQFF. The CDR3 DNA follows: TGTGCCAGCAGCTTAAGCGGGGGATACTACAATGAGCAGTTCTTC.

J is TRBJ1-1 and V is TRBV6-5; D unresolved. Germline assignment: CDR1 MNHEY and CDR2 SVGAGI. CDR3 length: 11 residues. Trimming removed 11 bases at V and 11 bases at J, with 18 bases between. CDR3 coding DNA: TGTGCCTCCGGCCCAATCCCTAGGGCTTTCTTT. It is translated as CASGPIPRAFF.

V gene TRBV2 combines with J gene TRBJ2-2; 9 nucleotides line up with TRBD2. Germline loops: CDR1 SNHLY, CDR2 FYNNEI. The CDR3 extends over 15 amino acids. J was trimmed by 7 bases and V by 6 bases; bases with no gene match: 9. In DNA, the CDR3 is TGTGCCAGCAGCCTAGCGGGGATCGATGGCGGGGAGCTGTTTTTT. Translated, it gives CASSLAGIDGGELFF.

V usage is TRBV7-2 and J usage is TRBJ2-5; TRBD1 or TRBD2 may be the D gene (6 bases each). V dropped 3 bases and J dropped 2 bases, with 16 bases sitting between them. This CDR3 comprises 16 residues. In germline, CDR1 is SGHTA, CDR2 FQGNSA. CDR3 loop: CASSLGGRGIQETQYF. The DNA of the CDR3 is TGTGCCAGCAGCTTGGGGGGCAGGGGTATACAAGAGACCCAGTACTTC.

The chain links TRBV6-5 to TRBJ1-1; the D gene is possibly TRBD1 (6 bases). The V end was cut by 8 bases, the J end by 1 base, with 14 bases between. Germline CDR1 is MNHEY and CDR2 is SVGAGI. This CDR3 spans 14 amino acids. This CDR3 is CASGRGTQNTEAFF. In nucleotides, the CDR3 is TGTGCCAGCGGCCGGGGGACACAGAACACTGAAGCTTTCTTT.

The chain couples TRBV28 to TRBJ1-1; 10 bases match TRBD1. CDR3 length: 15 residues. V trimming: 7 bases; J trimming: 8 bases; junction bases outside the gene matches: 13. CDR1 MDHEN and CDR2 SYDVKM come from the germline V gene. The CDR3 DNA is TGTGCCAGCATCTCGGGACAGGGGCTCCACCCAGAAGCTTTCTTT. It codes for CASISGQGLHPEAFF.

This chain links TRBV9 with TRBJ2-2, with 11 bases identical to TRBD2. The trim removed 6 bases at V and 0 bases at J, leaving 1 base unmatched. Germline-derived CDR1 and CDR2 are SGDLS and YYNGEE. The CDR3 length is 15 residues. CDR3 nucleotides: TGTGCCAGCACTAGCGGGAGGACGAACACCGGGGAGCTGTTTTTT. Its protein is CASTSGRTNTGELFF.

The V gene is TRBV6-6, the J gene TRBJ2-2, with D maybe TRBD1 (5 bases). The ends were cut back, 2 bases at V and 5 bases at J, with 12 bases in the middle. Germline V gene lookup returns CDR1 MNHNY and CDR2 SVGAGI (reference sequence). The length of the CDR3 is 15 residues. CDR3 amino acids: CASSYQGGSTGELFF. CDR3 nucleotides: TGTGCCAGCAGTTACCAGGGCGGTTCGACCGGGGAGCTGTTTTTT.

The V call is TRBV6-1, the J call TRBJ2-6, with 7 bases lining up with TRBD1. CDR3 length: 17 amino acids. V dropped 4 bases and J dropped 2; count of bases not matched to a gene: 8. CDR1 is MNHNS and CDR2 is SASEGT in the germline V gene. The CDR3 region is CASSGTQGLAGANVLTF. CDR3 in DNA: TGTGCCAGCAGTGGGACACAGGGGCTCGCTGGGGCCAACGTCCTGACTTTC.

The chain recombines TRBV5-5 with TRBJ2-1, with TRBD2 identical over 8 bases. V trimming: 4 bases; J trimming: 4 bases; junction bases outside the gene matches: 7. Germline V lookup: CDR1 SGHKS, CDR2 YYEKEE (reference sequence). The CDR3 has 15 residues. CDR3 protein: CASSHTSGSYNEQFF. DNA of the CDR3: TGTGCCAGCAGCCATACTAGCGGATCTTACAATGAGCAGTTCTTC.

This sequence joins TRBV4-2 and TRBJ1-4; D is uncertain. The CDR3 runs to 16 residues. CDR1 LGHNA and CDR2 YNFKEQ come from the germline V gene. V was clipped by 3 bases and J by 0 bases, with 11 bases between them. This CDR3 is CASSQTSGATNEKLFF. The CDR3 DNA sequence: TGTGCCAGCAGCCAGACCTCAGGAGCAACTAATGAAAAACTGTTTTTT.